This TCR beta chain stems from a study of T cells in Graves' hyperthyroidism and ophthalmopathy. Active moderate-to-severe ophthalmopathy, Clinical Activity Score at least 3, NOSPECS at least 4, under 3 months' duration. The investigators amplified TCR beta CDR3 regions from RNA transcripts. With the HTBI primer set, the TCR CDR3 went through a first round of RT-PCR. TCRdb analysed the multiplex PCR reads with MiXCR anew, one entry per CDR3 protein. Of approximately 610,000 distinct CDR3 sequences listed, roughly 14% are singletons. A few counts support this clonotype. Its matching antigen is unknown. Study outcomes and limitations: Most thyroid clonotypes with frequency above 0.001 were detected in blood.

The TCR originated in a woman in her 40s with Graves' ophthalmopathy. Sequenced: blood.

CDR3 loop: CSVTGTPTGAGELFF. The CDR3 nucleotides read TGCAGCGTGACAGGGACCCCAACCGGGGCCGGGGAGCTGTTTTTT. V and J are TRBV29-1 and TRBJ2-2, with 7 nucleotides matching TRBD1. Germline V gene sequence: CDR1 SQVTM, CDR2 ANQGSEA. The CDR3 sequence is 15 residues long. The J segment lost 6 bases and the V segment lost 6 bases, leaving 13 bases of the junction unmatched.